The rows below give T cell receptor beta chains drawn from one sample of a study of blood T cell repertoires in COVID-19. Assay: immunoSEQ multiplex PCR; the TCRdb copy retains only in-frame clones and omits some. This table holds about 220,000 clones, 60% to 85% found once. Sequencing was performed on peripheral blood. Receptors originate from a woman in her seventies with acute or convalescent COVID-19. CDR3s include the opening cysteine and the closing phenylalanine or tryptophan. D genes are given only for firm matches. Clone size is not always given. Where it is, it says once, few, many or a class for expanded clones.

v_gene: TRBV7-2
d_gene: .
j_gene: TRBJ1-6
abundance: .
CDR3aa: CASSLGSDSPLHF
CDR3nt: TGTGCCAGCAGCTTAGGTTCGGATTCACCCCTCCACTTT

v_gene: TRBV29-1
d_gene: TRBD2
j_gene: TRBJ2-3
abundance: .
CDR3aa: CSGARGENTDTQYF
CDR3nt: TGCAGTGGGGCGCGGGGGGAGAATACAGATACGCAGTATTTT

v_gene: TRBV3-1/TRBV3-2
d_gene: .
j_gene: TRBJ2-2
abundance: .
CDR3aa: CASSQTGAEAGELFF
CDR3nt: TGTGCCAGCAGCCAGACCGGTGCGGAGGCCGGGGAGCTGTTTTTT

v_gene: TRBV11-2
d_gene: TRBD1
j_gene: TRBJ1-4
abundance: .
CDR3aa: CASSFGQGVEKLFF
CDR3nt: TGTGCCAGCAGCTTTGGACAGGGGGTCGAAAAACTGTTTTTT

v_gene: TRBV28
d_gene: TRBD1
j_gene: TRBJ2-7
abundance: .
CDR3aa: CASSLSQGAYEQYF
CDR3nt: TGTGCCAGCAGTTTATCTCAGGGGGCCTACGAGCAGTACTTC

v_gene: TRBV4-1
d_gene: .
j_gene: TRBJ2-1
abundance: .
CDR3aa: CASSQALVDEQFF
CDR3nt: TGCGCCAGCAGCCAAGCGTTAGTGGATGAGCAGTTCTTC

v_gene: TRBV10-1
d_gene: TRBD2
j_gene: TRBJ2-2
abundance: .
CDR3aa: CASSDSSGGVNTGELFF
CDR3nt: TGCGCCAGCAGTGATTCCAGCGGGGGAGTTAACACCGGGGAGCTGTTTTTT

v_gene: TRBV6-5
d_gene: TRBD1
j_gene: TRBJ1-6
abundance: .
CDR3aa: CASSYFGTGDSPLHF
CDR3nt: TGTGCCAGCAGTTACTTTGGGACAGGGGATTCACCCCTCCACTTT

v_gene: TRBV4-1
d_gene: .
j_gene: TRBJ2-3
abundance: .
CDR3aa: CASSQAGITDTQYF
CDR3nt: TGCGCCAGCAGCCAAGCCGGGATTACGGATACGCAGTATTTT

v_gene: TRBV15
d_gene: .
j_gene: TRBJ2-3
abundance: .
CDR3aa: CATSRDRGTDTQYF
CDR3nt: TGTGCCACCAGCAGAGACAGGGGAACCGATACGCAGTATTTT

v_gene: TRBV15
d_gene: .
j_gene: TRBJ2-7
abundance: .
CDR3aa: CATSGGGSYEQYF
CDR3nt: TGTGCCACCAGCGGGGGCGGTTCCTACGAGCAGTACTTC

v_gene: TRBV6-6
d_gene: TRBD2
j_gene: TRBJ2-3
abundance: .
CDR3aa: CASTSRLAGGQDTQYF
CDR3nt: TGTGCCAGCACCTCCCGGCTAGCGGGGGGCCAGGATACGCAGTATTTT

v_gene: TRBV5-1
d_gene: .
j_gene: TRBJ2-2
abundance: .
CDR3aa: CASSLASFGTGELFF
CDR3nt: TGCGCCAGCAGCTTGGCCTCCTTCGGCACCGGGGAGCTGTTTTTT

v_gene: TRBV4-3
d_gene: TRBD2
j_gene: TRBJ2-3
abundance: .
CDR3aa: CASSQEVTRLAGAGADTQYF
CDR3nt: TGCGCCAGCAGCCAAGAGGTAACCCGACTAGCGGGGGCGGGCGCAGATACGCAGTATTTT

v_gene: TRBV7-8
d_gene: .
j_gene: TRBJ2-7
abundance: .
CDR3aa: CASSLQGRSEQYF
CDR3nt: TGTGCCAGCAGCTTGCAGGGGCGAAGCGAGCAGTACTTC

v_gene: TRBV6-5
d_gene: .
j_gene: TRBJ2-5
abundance: .
CDR3aa: CASSYGQKETQYF
CDR3nt: TGTGCCAGCAGTTACGGACAGAAAGAGACCCAGTACTTC

v_gene: TRBV27
d_gene: .
j_gene: TRBJ2-7
abundance: .
CDR3aa: CASSTHPDKEGPYEQYF
CDR3nt: TGTGCCAGCAGTACACACCCCGACAAGGAGGGCCCCTACGAGCAGTACTTC

v_gene: TRBV7-2
d_gene: .
j_gene: TRBJ1-3
abundance: .
CDR3aa: CASSFTTSGNTIYF
CDR3nt: TGTGCCAGCAGCTTCACTACCTCTGGAAACACCATATATTTT

v_gene: TRBV11-2
d_gene: .
j_gene: TRBJ1-1
abundance: .
CDR3aa: CASSLDDRPRAFF
CDR3nt: TGTGCCAGCAGCTTAGACGACAGGCCCCGAGCTTTCTTT

v_gene: TRBV7-6
d_gene: .
j_gene: TRBJ2-3
abundance: few
CDR3aa: CASSLGGLVGRTDTQYF
CDR3nt: TGTGCCAGCAGCTTAGGCGGGTTAGTCGGGCGCACAGATACGCAGTATTTT

v_gene: TRBV28
d_gene: .
j_gene: TRBJ1-2
abundance: few
CDR3aa: CASSLGQVNYGYTF
CDR3nt: TGTGCCAGCAGTTTAGGGCAGGTGAACTATGGCTACACCTTC

v_gene: TRBV7-2
d_gene: .
j_gene: TRBJ1-5
abundance: .
CDR3aa: CASSRGGGPQHF
CDR3nt: TGTGCCAGCAGCCGGGGGGGTGGGCCCCAGCATTTT

v_gene: TRBV19
d_gene: TRBD2
j_gene: TRBJ2-5
abundance: .
CDR3aa: CASSQIAGEETQYF
CDR3nt: TGTGCCAGTAGTCAAATAGCGGGGGAGGAGACCCAGTACTTC

v_gene: TRBV10-3
d_gene: TRBD1
j_gene: TRBJ2-3
abundance: .
CDR3aa: CAISEGTGETDTQYF
CDR3nt: TGTGCCATCAGTGAAGGAACAGGGGAGACAGATACGCAGTATTTT

v_gene: TRBV18
d_gene: .
j_gene: TRBJ1-5
abundance: .
CDR3aa: CASSPGLYQPQHF
CDR3nt: TGTGCCAGCTCACCGGGGCTCTATCAGCCCCAGCATTTT

v_gene: TRBV12-3/TRBV12-4
d_gene: .
j_gene: TRBJ1-1
abundance: .
CDR3aa: CASSFSGTEAFF
CDR3nt: TGTGCCAGCAGTTTTAGCGGGACTGAAGCTTTCTTT

v_gene: TRBV6-5
d_gene: TRBD1
j_gene: TRBJ2-5
abundance: .
CDR3aa: CASRDRGLGETQYF
CDR3nt: TGTGCCAGCAGGGACAGGGGCCTGGGGGAGACCCAGTACTTC

v_gene: TRBV5-6
d_gene: TRBD1
j_gene: TRBJ1-6
abundance: .
CDR3aa: CASSLEDRDSPLHF
CDR3nt: TGTGCCAGCAGCCTGGAAGACAGGGATTCACCCCTCCACTTT

v_gene: TRBV11-2
d_gene: .
j_gene: TRBJ2-3
abundance: .
CDR3aa: CASSLDPGFSTDTQYF
CDR3nt: TGTGCCAGCAGCTTAGATCCAGGGTTTTCCACAGATACGCAGTATTTT

v_gene: TRBV27
d_gene: .
j_gene: TRBJ2-7
abundance: .
CDR3aa: CASSTTGLTTYEQYF
CDR3nt: TGTGCCAGCAGTACGACAGGCCTTACAACCTACGAGCAGTACTTC

v_gene: TRBV18
d_gene: TRBD1
j_gene: TRBJ1-4
abundance: .
CDR3aa: CASSPGTGNGEKLFF
CDR3nt: TGTGCCAGCTCACCAGGGACAGGGAACGGAGAAAAACTGTTTTTT

v_gene: TRBV2
d_gene: TRBD1
j_gene: TRBJ2-7
abundance: .
CDR3aa: CASSLDREEQYF
CDR3nt: TGTGCCAGCAGTCTCGACAGGGAAGAGCAGTACTTC

v_gene: TRBV7-9
d_gene: TRBD1
j_gene: TRBJ2-5
abundance: .
CDR3aa: CASSHRGQVVQETQYF
CDR3nt: TGTGCCAGCAGCCATAGGGGGCAAGTGGTACAAGAGACCCAGTACTTC

v_gene: TRBV7-2
d_gene: .
j_gene: TRBJ2-7
abundance: few
CDR3aa: CASSLNSQGWGYEQYF
CDR3nt: TGTGCCAGCAGCCTCAACTCACAGGGATGGGGCTACGAGCAGTACTTC

v_gene: TRBV27
d_gene: .
j_gene: TRBJ2-2
abundance: .
CDR3aa: CASRGQDTGELFF
CDR3nt: TGTGCCAGCAGGGGGCAGGACACCGGGGAGCTGTTTTTT

v_gene: TRBV7-8
d_gene: TRBD1
j_gene: TRBJ1-5
abundance: once
CDR3aa: CASSLADRGVGQPQHF
CDR3nt: TGTGCCAGCAGCTTAGCGGACAGGGGTGTAGGTCAGCCCCAGCATTTT

v_gene: TRBV25-1
d_gene: .
j_gene: TRBJ2-7
abundance: .
CDR3aa: CASNSDISYEQYF
CDR3nt: TGTGCCAGCAATAGTGACATTAGCTACGAGCAGTACTTC

v_gene: TRBV7-9
d_gene: TRBD2
j_gene: TRBJ2-3
abundance: few
CDR3aa: CASSLEGGGGASDTQYF
CDR3nt: TGTGCCAGCAGCTTAGAGGGAGGCGGGGGGGCTTCAGATACGCAGTATTTT

v_gene: TRBV19
d_gene: TRBD1
j_gene: TRBJ1-5
abundance: once
CDR3aa: CASSPTGGYQPQHF
CDR3nt: TGTGCCAGTAGTCCAACAGGGGGCTATCAGCCCCAGCATTTT

v_gene: TRBV5-1
d_gene: TRBD1
j_gene: TRBJ1-6
abundance: .
CDR3aa: CASSPGQGLFRHF
CDR3nt: TGCGCCAGCAGCCCTGGACAGGGGCTATTTCGCCACTTT

v_gene: TRBV6-5
d_gene: .
j_gene: TRBJ2-5
abundance: .
CDR3aa: CASSFSGQETQYF
CDR3nt: TGTGCCAGCAGTTTTAGCGGACAAGAGACCCAGTACTTC

v_gene: TRBV11-3
d_gene: .
j_gene: TRBJ2-4
abundance: .
CDR3aa: CASTPGRVAKNIQYF
CDR3nt: TGTGCCAGCACCCCGGGGAGAGTAGCCAAAAACATTCAGTACTTC

v_gene: TRBV19
d_gene: TRBD1
j_gene: TRBJ2-7
abundance: .
CDR3aa: CASSVGQLYEQYF
CDR3nt: TGTGCCAGTAGTGTGGGACAGCTCTACGAGCAGTACTTC

v_gene: TRBV25-1
d_gene: .
j_gene: TRBJ1-2
abundance: .
CDR3aa: CASKHNYGYTF
CDR3nt: TGTGCCAGCAAGCATAACTATGGCTACACCTTC

v_gene: TRBV7-2
d_gene: .
j_gene: TRBJ2-2
abundance: .
CDR3aa: CASSLRGLVAGIYTGELFF
CDR3nt: TGTGCCAGCAGCTTAAGGGGCCTGGTCGCTGGTATATACACCGGGGAGCTGTTTTTT

v_gene: TRBV19
d_gene: .
j_gene: TRBJ2-3
abundance: few
CDR3aa: CASRMGAGTDTQYF
CDR3nt: TGTGCCAGTAGGATGGGTGCGGGCACAGATACGCAGTATTTT

v_gene: TRBV30
d_gene: .
j_gene: TRBJ1-3
abundance: once
CDR3aa: CAWSRRVGNTIYF
CDR3nt: TGTGCCTGGAGTAGGCGGGTGGGAAACACCATATATTTT

v_gene: TRBV10-1
d_gene: .
j_gene: TRBJ2-7
abundance: few
CDR3aa: CASRFRAGRAYEQYF
CDR3nt: TGCGCCAGCAGGTTCCGGGCAGGGCGTGCCTACGAGCAGTACTTC

v_gene: TRBV5-5
d_gene: TRBD2
j_gene: TRBJ2-7
abundance: .
CDR3aa: CASSLERGLTYEQYF
CDR3nt: TGTGCCAGCAGCTTGGAGCGGGGGCTGACCTACGAGCAGTACTTC

v_gene: TRBV4-3
d_gene: .
j_gene: TRBJ2-2
abundance: .
CDR3aa: CASSRRGSTGELFF
CDR3nt: TGCGCCAGCAGCAGGAGGGGCTCCACCGGGGAGCTGTTTTTT

v_gene: TRBV5-1
d_gene: .
j_gene: TRBJ2-5
abundance: .
CDR3aa: CASSLSRVGETQYF
CDR3nt: TGCGCCAGCAGCTTGAGCAGGGTAGGGGAGACCCAGTACTTC

v_gene: TRBV7-2
d_gene: .
j_gene: TRBJ2-7
abundance: once
CDR3aa: CASSLNPSSGAEQYF
CDR3nt: TGTGCCAGCAGCTTAAACCCTAGCTCGGGCGCCGAGCAGTACTTC

v_gene: TRBV11-2
d_gene: TRBD2
j_gene: TRBJ2-5
abundance: .
CDR3aa: CASSLEPLAGTQYF
CDR3nt: TGTGCCAGCAGCTTAGAACCTCTAGCGGGGACCCAGTACTTC

v_gene: TRBV5-1
d_gene: TRBD1
j_gene: TRBJ2-3
abundance: .
CDR3aa: CASSLDRGTDTQYF
CDR3nt: TGCGCCAGCAGCTTGGACAGGGGGACAGATACGCAGTATTTT